This TCR beta chain was recorded in a study of glioma-infiltrating T cells after dendritic cell vaccination. At the level of the study: Glioblastoma patients came from Phase I and II dendritic cell vaccination trials. Dendritic cells derived from monocytes and pulsed with autologous tumor lysate formed the vaccine. Treatment, given 2003 to 2012, was autologous tumor lysate-pulsed dendritic cell vaccination.

The PCR used 60 V beta and 13 J beta primers. TCRdb's table, derived via immunoSEQ multiplex PCR, lists solely in-frame clones and lacks some. The repertoire includes about 96,000 clones, about 79% of them detected once, and around 5.4% sits in the top ten. Germline assignment: CDR1 KGHSH and CDR2 LQKENI. This CDR3 has 14 residues. Trimming at V came to 5 bases and at J to 3 bases, leaving 4 bases not matched to a gene. The starting material was blood, obtained before dendritic cell vaccination. This sequence joins TRBV18 and TRBJ2-5, with 9 bases identical to TRBD1. The receptor comes from a human donor with glioblastoma. CDR3 sequence: CASSSRTGEETQYF. The CDR3 coding sequence is TGTGCCAGCTCATCCCGGACAGGGGAAGAGACCCAGTACTTC.